This TCR beta chain emerged from a study of a mutant IDH1 vaccine in newly diagnosed glioma (dated by TCRdb to about 2021). Study-level background: Vaccination began 4-6 weeks after radiotherapy alone, or alongside temozolomide cycles in the chemotherapy-containing groups. Of the 25 to 35 patients who were treated, approximately 62% were male and about 40% were female, and the mean age was roughly 40 years. Prior to enrollment, standard therapy consisting of radiotherapy alone, temozolomide alone, or radiochemotherapy with temozolomide had been administered to patients, with the combination being received by most patients. The week-35 safety follow-up took place at visit V12, and the week-47 end of study took place at visit V13. Peripheral blood was collected at six visits: V03 (baseline), V05, V07, V10, V12 and V13. For exploratory analyses, 25 treated patients had longitudinal TCRB deep sequencing done wherever samples were available. What the work shows at the level of the full study, not this receptor alone: Selection of PBMC samples for TCRB deep sequencing was based on availability. The authors noted that analyses of patient blood samples could not be reproduced because of sample limitations. Immune responses induced by the vaccine were seen in 90% to 95% of patients across multiple MHC alleles. Changes in the top peripheral T cell clonotypes picked up by TCRB sequencing did not appear to be linked to pseudoprogression.

The intended sense of this specimen's time point label: week 35, safety follow-up. Every vaccine dose consisted of 300 ug of a 20-mer mutant IDH1 peptide in Montanide, administered subcutaneously together with topical imiquimod. Eight vaccinations were administered to patients in weeks 1, 3, 5, 7, 11, 15, 19 and 23, corresponding to visits V03 through V10. All donors had newly diagnosed IDH1-mutant astrocytomas of WHO grade 3 or 4 that showed loss of nuclear ATRX. The samples were drawn from NOA16, a multicentre, single-arm, open-label phase I trial in Germany that tested a mutant IDH1 peptide vaccine in humans for the first time. Genomic DNA for TCRB sequencing was isolated from EDTA blood with the DNeasy Blood and Tissue Kit. Notes on this clone: The clone's antigen remains unknown. No much larger clonotype is one base removed from it; base qualities were not supplied.

The method behind the library was the immunoSEQ multiplex PCR assay. The hsTCRB Kit was used according to the manufacturer's protocol to amplify rearranged TCR beta chain sequences. TCRB libraries were sequenced on an Illumina MiSeq. From the authors' description of their analysis: The proprietary platform of the kit vendor was used for demultiplexing, trimming and gene mapping. Here the immuneACCESS table is served through TCRdb, limited to in-frame sequences with V and J called. Missing clones are a known gap in these copies; in checked studies unresolved V genes cover under half, and the rest lacks a known reason. Clone size and V and J calls were adopted from that table, with D and trimming inferred from the DNA. In all, the sample holds around 69,000 clones, and about 87% of those were seen once. The leading ten clones occupy 2% to 2.5% of the sample. This receptor was taken from a man aged 25-45 years with glioma. The source was PBMCs, collected from a glioma patient whose treatment included an IDH1 peptide vaccine.

The nucleotide sequence is given as TGTGCCAGCAGGAATGGTGGGGGACGGAATCAGCCCCAGCATTTT. This sequence encodes CASRNGGGRNQPQHF. The chain employs TRBV2 and TRBJ1-5; tentative D gene TRBD1, with 5 bases matching. CDR1 is given as SNHLY and CDR2 as FYNNEI, both from the germline V gene. Trimming costs V 6 bases and J 4 bases, and their ends lie 16 bases apart. The CDR3 starts with the cysteine, ends with the phenylalanine, and has 15 residues. Solely the CDR3 DNA is kept, with 45 bases framed from the first base.